These 15 T cell receptor beta chains were sequenced from one sample in a study of breast tumors, draining lymph nodes, adjacent tissues. TCRdb recomputed calls from the multiplex PCR reads with MiXCR, one row per CDR3 protein. The table records 100,000 to 150,000 distinct CDR3 sequences, just under 20% of them present only once. Axillary draining lymph nodes of breast cancer patients supplied the node samples. The specimen sequenced was axillary lymph node tissue. The receptors were sampled from a female donor with breast cancer. Some clones in this sample may be carry-over from other donors' samples.

A word on this clonotype: A much larger clone lies one base from this, so it may be a read error. The rearrangement uses TRBV19 and TRBJ2-3, with a tentative D call TRBD2 (5 bases). V lost 4 bases to trimming and J lost 6 bases, with 14 bases between them. Germline V gives CDR1 LNHDA, CDR2 SQIVND (reference sequence). CDR3 size: 14 residues. The CDR3 reads CASSTRRSPDTQYF. DNA for the CDR3: TGTGCCAGTAGTACTCGGAGGTCTCCGGATACGCAGTATTTT.

This clonotype showed up just a few times. The chain joins TRBV19 to TRBJ1-5; weak D call: TRBD1 (6 bases). From germline, CDR1 is LNHDA and CDR2 SQIVND (reference sequence). The length of the CDR3 is 13 residues. Deletions cut 7 bases from V and 6 bases from J, with 13 bases between. The CDR3 DNA reads TGTGCCAGTAATACAGGGTATAGTCAGCCCCAGCATTTT. Amino acid sequence: CASNTGYSQPQHF. Together with reference TRBV19 and TRBJ1-5, the CDR3 gives the full variable domain: DGGITQSPKYLFRKEGQNVTLSCEQNLNHDAMYWYRQDPGQGLRLIYYSQIVNDFQKGDIAEGYSVSREKKESFPLTVTSAQKNPTAFYLCASNTGYSQPQHFGDGTRLSIL.

This clonotype has a count of ten or more. The chain couples TRBV6-1 to TRBJ1-4; D unclear. The CDR3 is made up of 11 amino acids. V lost 6 bases to trimming and J lost 7 bases, with 6 bases between them. Germline CDR1 is MNHNS and CDR2 is SASEGT. The CDR3 spells CASRQIEKLFF. CDR3 DNA sequence: TGTGCCAGCAGACAGATTGAAAAACTGTTTTTT.

This clonotype was detected ten times or more. The chain has TRBV20-1 and TRBJ2-3, with D perhaps given as TRBD1 or TRBD2 (6 bases each). V gave up 0 bases and J gave up 3 bases, with 16 bases separating them. Germline V lookup: CDR1 DFQATT, CDR2 SNEGSKA (reference sequence). The CDR3 length is 16 residues. CDR3 protein: CSARDRRGSRTDTQYF. The CDR3 bases are TGCAGTGCTAGAGATCGGAGGGGGAGTAGGACAGATACGCAGTATTTT.

Details on this clonotype: A much more abundant neighbour one base away suggests this may be a read error. The chain uses TRBV6-6 and TRBJ1-5; D may be TRBD1 (5 bases). CDR1 is MNHNY, CDR2 SVGAGI, per germline (reference sequence). The CDR3 has 14 amino acids. Trimming took 6 bases from V and 5 from J, leaving 14 bases between them. CDR3 nucleotide sequence: TGTGCCAGCAGCCGAAGGGGTATTGATCAGCCCCAGCATTTT. Its translation: CASSRRGIDQPQHF.

This clonotype has a count of ten or more. The chain couples TRBV15 to TRBJ2-5; TRBD1 is a possible D gene (6 bases). The CDR3 consists of 16 residues. The germline V and J ends were trimmed by 3 bases and 2 bases, with 16 bases remaining between them. Looked up from germline, CDR1 is LNHNV and CDR2 is YYDKDF (reference sequence). DNA of the CDR3: TGTGCCACCAGCAGCTACCGAGACAGGAGACAAGAGACCCAGTACTTC. Translating it yields CATSSYRDRRQETQYF.

This clonotype has a handful of counts. The V call is TRBV7-9, the J call TRBJ2-1; D ambiguous. This CDR3 has 13 amino acids. V was trimmed by 5 bases and J by 8 bases, leaving 13 bases between them. CDR1 is SEHNR and CDR2 is FQNEAQ in the germline V gene (reference sequence). CDR3 protein: CASSPYIVDEQFF. The CDR3 nucleotides are TGTGCCAGCAGCCCGTATATTGTCGATGAGCAGTTCTTC.

This clonotype was detected many times. This rearrangement joins TRBV20-1 to TRBJ2-6; 7 bases match TRBD1. The V segment lost 6 bases and the J segment 0 bases; nucleotides outside the gene matches: 11. Germline lookup yields CDR1 DFQATT and CDR2 SNEGSKA (reference sequence). The CDR3 totals 17 residues. The CDR3 here is CSAETWDSHSGANVLTF. The CDR3 DNA is TGCAGTGCGGAGACTTGGGACAGTCACTCTGGGGCCAACGTCCTGACTTTC.

This clonotype was seen ten or more times. The CDR3 region is CASRIGQVDEQYF. In DNA form, the CDR3 reads TGTGCCAGCAGGATTGGACAGGTCGACGAGCAGTACTTC. The chain is built from TRBV28 and TRBJ2-7; 7 positions match TRBD1. CDR3 length: 13 amino acids. The germline gives CDR1 MDHEN, CDR2 SYDVKM. The J segment lost 5 bases and the V segment lost 6 bases, leaving 7 bases of the junction unmatched.

This clonotype was seen ten or more times. The chain has TRBV7-3 and TRBJ2-1; TRBD2 agrees at 8 bases. Germline V gene data show CDR1 as SGHTA and CDR2 as FQGTGA. The CDR3 is 16 residues long. The junction had 7 bases not matched to a gene; V was cut back by 5 bases and J by 1 base. CDR3 sequence (DNA): TGTGCCAGCAGCCCCGGGACTAGTGTTTCCTACAATGAGCAGTTCTTC. Amino acids: CASSPGTSVSYNEQFF.

The table lists this clonotype with many counts. The V gene is TRBV12-3 or TRBV12-4, the J gene TRBJ2-7; D possibly corresponds to TRBD1 (5 bases). V was pared by 7 bases and J by 0 bases, with 16 bases between. The CDR3 extends over 15 amino acids. CDR3 protein: CASTTGLSDSYEQYF. The CDR3 coding sequence is TGTGCCAGCACCACAGGTCTTTCTGACTCCTACGAGCAGTACTTC.

Note on this clonotype: Given a much more abundant clone one base away, this may be a read error. This rearrangement joins TRBV20-1 to TRBJ2-1, with a possible D match to TRBD2 (6 bases). The ends were cut back, 0 bases at V and 6 bases at J, with 15 bases in the middle. Germline V lookup: CDR1 DFQATT, CDR2 SNEGSKA (reference sequence). CDR3 size: 15 residues. The CDR3 spells CSARDPSEGFNEQFF. As DNA, the CDR3 is TGCAGTGCTAGAGACCCTAGCGAGGGTTTCAATGAGCAGTTCTTC.

This clonotype was picked up a small number of times. V usage is TRBV5-1 and J usage is TRBJ1-3, with 7 bases aligning to TRBD1. V shed 2 bases and J 4 bases; nucleotides not matched to a gene: 9. The CDR3 length is 16 residues. Germline values: CDR1 SGHRS, CDR2 YFSETQ. The CDR3 loop reads CASSLTTGPPGNTIYF. In DNA, the CDR3 is TGCGCCAGCAGCTTAACGACAGGGCCGCCGGGAAACACCATATATTTT. The variable domain in full, completed from reference TRBV5-1 and TRBJ1-3, reads KAGVTQTPRYLIKTRGQQVTLSCSPISGHRSVSWYQQTPGQGLQFLFEYFSETQRNKGNFPGRFSGRQFSNSRSEMNVSTLELGDSALYLCASSLTTGPPGNTIYFGEGSWLTVV.

The table lists this clonotype with many counts. The genes are TRBV29-1 and TRBJ1-5; TRBD1 might be the D (6 bases). This CDR3 has 13 residues. The germline V gene has CDR1 SQVTM and CDR2 ANQGSEA. V shed 4 bases and J shed 3 bases, with 10 bases lying between them. The CDR3 is CSVADSNNQPQHF. The CDR3 nucleotides read TGCAGCGTTGCGGACAGCAACAATCAGCCCCAGCATTTT.

This chain uses TRBV9 with TRBJ2-2; D is tentatively TRBD1 or TRBD2 (5 bases each). V shed 0 bases and J shed 2 bases, with 11 bases lying between them. CDR3 size: 16 residues. Germline loops: CDR1 SGDLS, CDR2 YYNGEE. The CDR3 bases are TGTGCCAGCAGCGTAGGGCCGGGGCAAAACACCGGGGAGCTGTTTTTT. This gives the protein CASSVGPGQNTGELFF.